This T cell receptor beta chain was observed in a study of cytomegalovirus exposure and HLA in healthy donors. Findings and caveats of the study: The authors assumed roughly uniform sequencing depth across donors for presence/absence analyses. Owing to their indistinguishability, certain V segments, notably TRBV6-2 and TRBV6-3, were excluded.

The PCR ran on 60 Vbeta and 13 Jbeta primers. Produced via immunoSEQ multiplex PCR; TCRdb's table is partial and in-frame only. The data hold 100,000 to 150,000 clones, with about 70% observed a single time. A few counts support this clone. Its antigen is still unknown. CDR3 size: 18 residues. Germline CDR1 is MDHEN and CDR2 is SYDVKM. The V and J ends lost 2 bases and 8 bases, in that order; junction bases with no gene match: 16. This clonotype was sampled from a male donor in good health and CMV-seronegative. Source material: PBMCs. The chain carries TRBV28 and TRBJ2-1, with 9 bases lining up with TRBD1. The chain's CDR3 is CASSLASTGTGKADEQFF. The CDR3 DNA reads as TGTGCCAGCAGTTTAGCCAGCACCGGGACAGGGAAGGCCGATGAGCAGTTCTTC.